These 31 T cell receptor beta chains were sequenced from one sample in a study of blood T cells in healthy people across ages. Combining a sample-barcoded 5' primer with a J-beta primer mix, a second PCR ran for about 6 to 12 cycles. MiXCR was run by TCRdb on the 5' RACE reads, yielding one entry per CDR3 protein. The sample has some 760,000 distinct CDR3 sequences, 20% to 25% seen once. The same sample was also studied in work on T cells of mothers and their children.

Sequenced: blood. All receptors come from a boy younger than 18 in good health.

This chain links TRBV6-1 with TRBJ1-1; perhaps TRBD1 as D (6 bases). The germline CDR1 and CDR2 sequences are MNHNS and SASEGT. The CDR3 contains 17 residues. Trimming removed 3 bases from V and 8 bases from J, with 25 bases in between. CDR3 amino acids: CASSDLLGATGAHEAFF. The CDR3 DNA is TGTGCCAGCAGTGACCTCCTGGGGGCCACAGGAGCTCACGAAGCTTTCTTT.

The CDR3 region has the DNA TGCAGCGCCTGTGGGGGCTCGGGCACTGAAGCTTTCTTT. Protein product: CSACGGSGTEAFF. This chain joins TRBV29-1 and TRBJ1-1, with D possibly matching TRBD1 (6 bases). Germline values: CDR1 SQVTM, CDR2 ANQGSEA. The CDR3 covers 13 residues. The V and J ends lost 7 bases and 4 bases respectively, with 16 bases between them.

V and J are TRBV7-6 and TRBJ2-7; the match to TRBD1 covers 8 bases. The CDR3 extends over 13 amino acids. Germline loops: CDR1 SGHVS, CDR2 FNYEAQ. With V trimmed by 5 bases and J by 4 bases, 4 bases remained unmatched. The CDR3 spells CASSPGQVYEQYF. Written as DNA, the CDR3 is TGTGCCAGCAGCCCGGGACAGGTATACGAGCAGTACTTC.

This chain joins TRBV6-6 and TRBJ2-7; the match to TRBD2 covers 7 bases. Unmatched junction bases numbered 3, after V lost 2 bases and J lost 2 bases. The CDR3 consists of 14 residues. Looked up from germline, CDR1 is MNHNY and CDR2 is SVGAGI (reference sequence). CDR3 sequence: CASSYGAGAYEQYF. Written as DNA, the CDR3 is TGTGCCAGCAGTTACGGGGCGGGAGCCTACGAGCAGTACTTC.

This clonotype appeared a few times. The chain carries TRBV4-3 and TRBJ2-1; D is possibly TRBD1 (6 bases). This CDR3 has 15 amino acids. Between the trimmed V and J ends, which lost 4 bases and 9 bases, there was a span of 19 bases. Germline V lookup: CDR1 LGHNA, CDR2 YSLEER. In DNA, the CDR3 is TGCGCCAGCAGCCGACAAATGGGGGCGTCGGGTGAGCAGTTCTTC. It specifies CASSRQMGASGEQFF.

The chain combines TRBV4-2 with TRBJ2-1, with 7 bases matching TRBD1. Germline V gene data show CDR1 as LGHNA and CDR2 as YNFKEQ. V trimming: 7 bases; J trimming: 0 bases; junction bases outside the gene matches: 9. The CDR3 loop spans 16 amino acids. CDR3 loop: CASNLEGTASYNEQFF. In DNA form, the CDR3 reads TGTGCCAGCAACTTGGAAGGGACAGCCTCCTACAATGAGCAGTTCTTC.

This clonotype was recorded a few times. The chain has TRBV29-1 and TRBJ2-7, with D possibly being TRBD1 or TRBD2 (5 bases each). V was shortened by 7 bases and J by 2 bases, with 21 bases between the two germline ends. Germline loops: CDR1 SQVTM, CDR2 ANQGSEA. The CDR3 extends over 15 amino acids. CDR3 amino acids: CSAYSLGGNTYEQYF. CDR3 in DNA: TGCAGCGCCTACTCCCTTGGGGGAAATACCTACGAGCAGTACTTC.

The J gene is TRBJ2-5, the V gene TRBV28; D is perhaps TRBD1 (6 bases). The J call may be faulty, since TRBJ2-1 better matches the DNA end. CDR3 size: 15 residues. The germline V gene has CDR1 MDHEN and CDR2 SYDVKM. CDR3 amino acids: CASSQGRGRRSEQFF. Here the CDR3 DNA reads TGTGCCAGCAGTCAGGGGCGCGGTAGGCGGAGTGAGCAGTTCTTC.

Of note for this clonotype: The germline gene is not matched at one end of the junction; a read error may be the cause. This chain uses TRBV20-1 with TRBJ2-7; tentatively, D is TRBD1 (5 bases). The CDR3 is 13 residues long. Germline lookup yields CDR1 DFQATT and CDR2 SNEGSKA (reference sequence). The CDR3, as DNA: TGCAGTGCTAGTTTGCAGGGAAGCTACGGGCAGTACTTC. Translation: CSASLQGSYGQYF.

This clonotype showed up just a few times. The gene calls are TRBV11-2 and TRBJ1-4; TRBD1 aligns across 7 bases. The V and J ends lost 3 bases and 8 bases, in that order; junction bases with no gene match: 6. This CDR3 region has 14 residues. Per germline, CDR1 SGHAT and CDR2 FQNNGV. The CDR3 protein is CASSFEGAREKLFF. CDR3 in DNA: TGTGCCAGCAGCTTTGAGGGGGCAAGGGAAAAACTGTTTTTT. The full variable domain, with the rest looked up from reference TRBV11-2 and TRBJ1-4, is EAGVAQSPRYKIIEKRQSVAFWCNPISGHATLYWYQQILGQGPKLLIQFQNNGVVDDSQLPKDRFSAERLKGVDSTLKIQPAKLEDSAVYLCASSFEGAREKLFFGSGTQLSVL.

In this sample, this clonotype turned up a few times. The rearrangement links TRBV6-4 to TRBJ1-2; TRBD1 is a possible D gene (5 bases). The CDR3 covers 13 residues. Germline assignment: CDR1 MRHNA and CDR2 SNTAGT. With 6 bases removed from V and 2 bases from J, the gap between germline ends came to 10 bases. As DNA, the CDR3 is TGTGCCAGCAGGGAACAGGTGAACTATGGCTACACCTTC. It translates to CASREQVNYGYTF.

The chain couples TRBV9 to TRBJ2-2; D gene unclear. The CDR3 is made up of 15 amino acids. CDR1 is SGDLS and CDR2 is YYNGEE in the germline V gene. Trimming removed 0 bases at V and 4 bases at J, with 10 bases between. The CDR3 sequence is CASSVDLGPTGELFF. As DNA, the CDR3 is TGTGCCAGCAGCGTAGATCTAGGGCCCACCGGGGAGCTGTTTTTT.

This chain joins TRBV7-9 and TRBJ2-5; perhaps TRBD1 as D (6 bases). Trimming shortened V by 3 bases and J by 4 bases, and 12 bases separated the two germline ends. This CDR3 has 14 amino acids. Germline values: CDR1 SEHNR, CDR2 FQNEAQ (reference sequence). The CDR3 sequence is CASSFEQGVETQYF. CDR3 DNA: TGTGCCAGCAGCTTCGAACAGGGTGTAGAGACCCAGTACTTC.

This clonotype was picked up a small number of times. The chain has TRBV12-3 or TRBV12-4 and TRBJ2-7; possible D gene TRBD1, 5 bases. Trimming cost V 6 bases and J 1 base, with 16 bases left between them. This CDR3 has 15 amino acids. CDR3 protein: CASRSQGRGSYEQYF. CDR3 nucleotides: TGTGCCAGCAGATCGCAGGGTAGGGGATCCTACGAGCAGTACTTC.

The rearrangement joins TRBV11-2 to TRBJ2-1; D might be TRBD2 (7 bases). CDR1 SGHAT and CDR2 FQNNGV come from the germline V gene. This CDR3 contains 15 residues. Trimming left V 1 base short and J 8 bases short, with 15 bases between. The CDR3 spells CASSLVEGGYDEQFF. CDR3 coding DNA: TGTGCCAGCAGCTTAGTGGAGGGGGGGTACGATGAGCAGTTCTTC.

There are a few counts of this clonotype. This chain connects TRBV4-3 to TRBJ1-2; D is uncertain. V gave up 0 bases and J gave up 5 bases, with 13 bases separating them. The CDR3 loop spans 15 amino acids. Germline CDR1 reads LGHNA; CDR2 reads YSLEER. Here the CDR3 reads CASSQDRGNGYGYTF. In DNA form, the CDR3 reads TGCGCCAGCAGCCAAGATCGAGGGAATGGTTATGGCTACACCTTC.

This clonotype has a handful of counts. The chain recombines TRBV5-1 with TRBJ2-1; weak D call: TRBD2 (5 bases). The germline V gene encodes CDR1 SGHRS and CDR2 YFSETQ. Trimming removed 0 bases at V and 0 bases at J, with 10 bases between. This CDR3 has 16 amino acids. CDR3 residues: CASSLAERSSYNEQFF. In nucleotides, the CDR3 is TGCGCCAGCAGCTTGGCCGAGCGGAGCTCCTACAATGAGCAGTTCTTC. The variable domain in full, with the rest retrieved from reference TRBV5-1 and TRBJ2-1, is KAGVTQTPRYLIKTRGQQVTLSCSPISGHRSVSWYQQTPGQGLQFLFEYFSETQRNKGNFPGRFSGRQFSNSRSEMNVSTLELGDSALYLCASSLAERSSYNEQFFGPGTRLTVL.

CDR3 region: CASSPRDRHYEQYF. The CDR3, as DNA: TGTGCCAGCAGCCCACGGGACAGGCACTACGAGCAGTACTTC. V is TRBV7-8 and J is TRBJ2-7, with TRBD1 identical over 8 bases. The trim removed 5 bases at V and 3 bases at J, leaving 6 bases unmatched. The germline V gene has CDR1 SGHVS and CDR2 FQNEAQ. This CDR3 spans 14 amino acids.

V and J are TRBV5-1 and TRBJ1-2; D perhaps matches TRBD1 (6 bases). Germline V gives CDR1 SGHRS, CDR2 YFSETQ. V was cut by 7 bases and J by 0 bases, with 16 bases left in between. CDR3 size: 15 residues. The CDR3 protein is CASGTGTLTNYGYTF. The CDR3 DNA reads as TGCGCCAGCGGTACCGGGACATTAACTAACTATGGCTACACCTTC. The full variable domain, completed using reference TRBV5-1 and TRBJ1-2, is KAGVTQTPRYLIKTRGQQVTLSCSPISGHRSVSWYQQTPGQGLQFLFEYFSETQRNKGNFPGRFSGRQFSNSRSEMNVSTLELGDSALYLCASGTGTLTNYGYTFGSGTRLTVV.

The chain combines TRBV5-1 with TRBJ2-5; 7 nucleotides line up with TRBD1. CDR3 length: 17 amino acids. V lost 3 bases to trimming and J lost 8 bases; unmatched junction nucleotides: 19. Per the germline V gene, CDR1 is SGHRS and CDR2 is YFSETQ. CDR3 DNA sequence: TGCGCCAGCAGCTCATCTTACAGGGGCCCTGACGGTCCAACCCAGTACTTC. Amino acids: CASSSSYRGPDGPTQYF.

The chain recombines TRBV20-1 with TRBJ2-5; TRBD1 matches at 9 bases. Per the germline V gene, CDR1 is DFQATT and CDR2 is SNEGSKA (reference sequence). This CDR3 is 15 amino acids long. V lost 0 bases, J lost 4 bases, and 6 bases stayed unmatched. CDR3 in amino acids: CSARDLQGAAETQYF. For the CDR3, the DNA is TGCAGTGCTAGAGATCTACAGGGGGCTGCAGAGACCCAGTACTTC.

This clonotype was seen a few times. V is TRBV18 and J is TRBJ2-1; 11 nucleotides align to TRBD2. After removal of 4 bases from V and 8 bases from J, the junction contained 13 bases not matched to a gene. CDR1 KGHSH and CDR2 LQKENI come from the germline V gene. The CDR3 consists of 17 residues. CDR3 residues: CASSRGTSGSWGDEQFF. As DNA, the CDR3 is TGTGCCAGCTCACGAGGAACTAGCGGGAGTTGGGGCGATGAGCAGTTCTTC.

The rearrangement joins TRBV6-6 to TRBJ2-7; D is ambiguous. CDR3 size: 11 residues. The V gene lost 5 bases and the J gene lost 6 bases, with 8 bases spanning the gap. Germline V CDR1 and CDR2: MNHNY, SVGAGI (reference sequence). The chain's CDR3 is CASSPWVEQYF. In DNA form, the CDR3 reads TGTGCCAGCAGTCCCTGGGTCGAGCAGTACTTC.

This sequence joins TRBV6-5 and TRBJ1-1, with D possibly matching TRBD1 (6 bases). There are 16 residues in the CDR3. Per germline, CDR1 MNHEY and CDR2 SVGAGI. V was trimmed by 4 bases and J by 0 bases, leaving 15 bases between them. DNA for the CDR3: TGTGCCAGCAGTTGGGACATATCTTGGGTGAACACTGAAGCTTTCTTT. Translation: CASSWDISWVNTEAFF.

The chain couples TRBV7-9 to TRBJ2-2, with 7 bases matching TRBD1. CDR3 length: 15 residues. The junction had 10 bases not matched to a gene; V was cut back by 6 bases and J by 6 bases. Germline V CDR1 and CDR2: SEHNR, FQNEAQ (reference sequence). The chain's CDR3 is CASRGETGISGELFF. The CDR3 DNA follows: TGTGCCAGCAGAGGAGAGACAGGGATTTCCGGGGAGCTGTTTTTT.

The rearrangement uses TRBV7-8 and TRBJ1-4; no clear D gene. Germline CDR1 is SGHVS and CDR2 is FQNEAQ. Trimming took 1 base from V and 8 from J, leaving 14 bases between them. The CDR3 extends over 15 amino acids. In nucleotides, the CDR3 is TGTGCCAGCAGCTTAGTGGCCAGCCCTGGGGAAAAACTGTTTTTT. Its translation: CASSLVASPGEKLFF.

This clonotype was seen only a few times. The rearrangement joins TRBV6-2 or TRBV6-3 to TRBJ2-7, with D possibly TRBD1 on 6 matching bases. CDR3 length: 14 amino acids. The germline V gene encodes CDR1 MNHEY and CDR2 SVGEGT. V was pared by 6 bases and J by 6 bases, with 18 bases between. The CDR3 sequence is CASRPRQAGGEQYF. The CDR3 DNA follows: TGTGCCAGCAGACCCCGACAGGCTGGGGGCGAGCAGTACTTC.

The genes are TRBV7-9 and TRBJ1-2; D is ambiguous. V dropped 1 base and J dropped 8 bases, with 11 bases sitting between them. Germline CDR1 is SEHNR and CDR2 is FQNEAQ (reference sequence). The CDR3 length is 13 residues. CDR3 DNA sequence: TGTGCCAGCAGCTTAGAGGCCGGGGAGGGCTACACCTTC. Translating it yields CASSLEAGEGYTF.

This clonotype occurred once. V usage is TRBV29-1 and J usage is TRBJ2-3; D is uncertain. Deletions cut 5 bases from V and 4 bases from J, with 16 bases between. There are 14 residues in the CDR3. Germline V CDR1 and CDR2: SQVTM, ANQGSEA. The CDR3 DNA reads as TGCAGCGTTTTGGGTTTTGCACCGGCAGATACGCAGTATTTT. Protein product: CSVLGFAPADTQYF.

This clonotype was observed a handful of times. The junction differs from germline at one of its ends, possibly a read error. This rearrangement joins TRBV7-9 to TRBJ1-4; D is ambiguous. The length of the CDR3 is 13 residues. Germline V gene lookup returns CDR1 SEHNR and CDR2 FQNEAQ (reference sequence). As DNA, the CDR3 is TGTGCCAGCAGCTTGGGCCAGAGGGAAAAACTGTTCTTT. It codes for CASSLGQREKLFF.

J is TRBJ2-7 and V is TRBV2, with D perhaps TRBD2 (5 bases). This CDR3 has 14 amino acids. V lost 3 bases to trimming and J lost 3 bases, with 12 bases between them. The germline CDR1 and CDR2 sequences are SNHLY and FYNNEI. For the CDR3, the DNA is TGTGCCAGCAGTGAGCGAAGCGGCTACTACGAGCAGTACTTC. Its protein product is CASSERSGYYEQYF.